This TCR beta chain derives from a study of cytomegalovirus exposure and HLA in healthy donors. Amplification used 60 Vbeta primers and 13 Jbeta primers. Profiling relied on immunoSEQ multiplex PCR, and the TCRdb table lists in-frame clones only, not all of them. The sample carries about 160,000 clones, around 80% recorded once. With respect to this clone: Its specificity is unknown.

The germline CDR1 and CDR2 sequences are MNHEY and SVGAGI. V was trimmed by 4 bases and J by 3 bases, leaving 16 bases between them. The CDR3 spans 15 residues. Overall study results and limits: The study listed 150 to 200 cytomegalovirus-associated TCR beta chains. Specific recognition of CMV antigens was confirmed in vitro for three chains (all CMV-associated). In terms of immune exposure information, only CMV serostatus was available.

V usage is TRBV6-5 and J usage is TRBJ2-7; a possible D gene is TRBD1 (6 bases). The sample was PBMCs. The source is a man in his forties in good health and CMV-seronegative. CDR3 residues: CASSFTGNRRYEQYF. CDR3 nucleotides: TGTGCCAGCAGTTTCACAGGGAATCGACGCTACGAGCAGTACTTC.